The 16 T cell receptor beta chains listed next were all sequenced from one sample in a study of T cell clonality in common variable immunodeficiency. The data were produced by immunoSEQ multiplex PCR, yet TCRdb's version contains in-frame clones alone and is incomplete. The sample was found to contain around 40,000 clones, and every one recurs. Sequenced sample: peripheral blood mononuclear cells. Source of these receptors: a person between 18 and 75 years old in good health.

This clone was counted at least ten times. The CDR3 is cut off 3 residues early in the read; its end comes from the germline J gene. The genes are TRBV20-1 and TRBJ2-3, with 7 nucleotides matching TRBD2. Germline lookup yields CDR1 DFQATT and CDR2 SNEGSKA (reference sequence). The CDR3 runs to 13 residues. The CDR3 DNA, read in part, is TGCAGTGCTAGAGGGGGGGAGGGAGAGACG. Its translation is CSARGGEGET. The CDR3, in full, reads CSARGGEGETQYF.

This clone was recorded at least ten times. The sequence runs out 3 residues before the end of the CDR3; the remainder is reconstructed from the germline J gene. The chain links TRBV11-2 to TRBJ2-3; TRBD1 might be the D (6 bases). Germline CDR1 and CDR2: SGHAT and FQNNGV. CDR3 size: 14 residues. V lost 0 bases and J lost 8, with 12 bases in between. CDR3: CASSLDRGSSTQYF. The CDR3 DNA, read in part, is TGTGCCAGCAGCTTAGACAGGGGAAGTAGTACG.

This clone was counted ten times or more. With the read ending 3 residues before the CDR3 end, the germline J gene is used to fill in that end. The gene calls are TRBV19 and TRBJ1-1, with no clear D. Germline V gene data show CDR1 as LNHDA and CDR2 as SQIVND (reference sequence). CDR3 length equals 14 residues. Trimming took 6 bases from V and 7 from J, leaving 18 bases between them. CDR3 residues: CASRVPGKPLEAFF. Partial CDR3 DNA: TGTGCCAGTAGAGTCCCAGGCAAACCCCTTGAA.

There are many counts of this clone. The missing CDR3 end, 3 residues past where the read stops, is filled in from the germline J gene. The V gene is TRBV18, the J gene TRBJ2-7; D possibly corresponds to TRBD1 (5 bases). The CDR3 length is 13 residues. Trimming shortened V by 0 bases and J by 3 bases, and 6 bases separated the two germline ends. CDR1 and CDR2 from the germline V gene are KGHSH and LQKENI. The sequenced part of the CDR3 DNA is TGTGCCAGCTCACCACCGACAGTCTACGAG. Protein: CASSPPTVYE. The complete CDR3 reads CASSPPTVYEQYF. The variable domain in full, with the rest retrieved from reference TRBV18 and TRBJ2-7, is NAGVMQNPRHLVRRRGQEARLRCSPMKGHSHVYWYRQLPEEGLKFMVYLQKENIIDESGMPKERFSAEFPKEGPSILRIQQVVRGDSAAYFCASSPPTVYEQYFGPGTRLTVT.

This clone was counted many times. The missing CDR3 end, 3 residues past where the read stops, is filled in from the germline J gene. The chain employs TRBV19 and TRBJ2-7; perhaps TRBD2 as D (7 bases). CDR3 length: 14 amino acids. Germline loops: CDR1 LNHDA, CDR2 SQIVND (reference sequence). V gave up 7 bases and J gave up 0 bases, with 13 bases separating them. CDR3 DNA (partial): TGTGCCAGTAATCGGCGGGGGCTCTCCTACGAG. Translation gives CASNRRGLSYE. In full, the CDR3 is CASNRRGLSYEQYF.

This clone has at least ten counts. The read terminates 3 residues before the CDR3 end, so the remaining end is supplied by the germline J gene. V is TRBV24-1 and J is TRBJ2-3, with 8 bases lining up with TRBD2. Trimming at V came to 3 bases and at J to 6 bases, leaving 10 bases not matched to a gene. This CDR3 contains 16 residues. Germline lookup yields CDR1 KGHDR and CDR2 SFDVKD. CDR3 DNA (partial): TGTGCCACCAGTGATCCTAGCGGGCAGGGGTATGATACG. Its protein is CATSDPSGQGYDT. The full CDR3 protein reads CATSDPSGQGYDTQYF.

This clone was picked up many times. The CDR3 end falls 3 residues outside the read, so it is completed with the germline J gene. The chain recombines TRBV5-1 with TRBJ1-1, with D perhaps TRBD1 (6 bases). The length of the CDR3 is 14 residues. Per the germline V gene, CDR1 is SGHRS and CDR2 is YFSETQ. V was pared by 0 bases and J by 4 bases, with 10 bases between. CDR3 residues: CASSLGTDVTEAFF. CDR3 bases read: TGCGCCAGCAGCTTGGGGACAGACGTCACTGAA.

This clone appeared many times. The sequenced CDR3 bases are TGTGCCAGCAGTCAGACTTTCGGTGGCACAGATACG. Protein sequence: CASSQTFGGTDT. The CDR3 as a whole reads CASSQTFGGTDTQYF. The chain couples TRBV5-4 to TRBJ2-3; D gene ambiguous. The read ends 3 residues early relative to the CDR3; the germline J gene fills the gap. V shed 5 bases and J shed 1 base, with 14 bases lying between them. Germline-derived CDR1 and CDR2 are SGHNT and YYREEE (reference sequence). The CDR3 sequence is 15 residues long.

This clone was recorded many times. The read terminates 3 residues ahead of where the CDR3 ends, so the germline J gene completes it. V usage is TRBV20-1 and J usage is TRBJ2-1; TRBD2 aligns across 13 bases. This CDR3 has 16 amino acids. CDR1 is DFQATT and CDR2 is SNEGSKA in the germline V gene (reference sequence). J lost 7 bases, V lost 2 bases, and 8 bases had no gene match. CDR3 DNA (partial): TGCAGTGCTAGATATTTCGGGACTAGCGGGATGAATGAG. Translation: CSARYFGTSGMNE. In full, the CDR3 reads CSARYFGTSGMNEQFF.

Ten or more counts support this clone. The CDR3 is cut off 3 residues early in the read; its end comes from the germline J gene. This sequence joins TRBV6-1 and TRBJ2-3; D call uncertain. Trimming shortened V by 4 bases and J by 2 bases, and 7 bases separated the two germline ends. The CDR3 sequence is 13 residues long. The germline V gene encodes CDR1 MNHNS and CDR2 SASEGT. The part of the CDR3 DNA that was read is TGTGCCAGCAGTGTCCTAGACACAGATACG. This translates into CASSVLDTDT. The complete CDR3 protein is CASSVLDTDTQYF.

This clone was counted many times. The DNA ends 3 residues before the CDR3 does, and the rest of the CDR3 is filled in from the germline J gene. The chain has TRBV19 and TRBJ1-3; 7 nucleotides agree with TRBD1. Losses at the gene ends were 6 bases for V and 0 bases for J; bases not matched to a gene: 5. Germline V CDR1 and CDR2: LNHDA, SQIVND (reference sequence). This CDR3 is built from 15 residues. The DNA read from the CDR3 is TGTGCCAGTAGCCGGGACAGATCCTCTGGAAACACC. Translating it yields CASSRDRSSGNT. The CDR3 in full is CASSRDRSSGNTIYF.

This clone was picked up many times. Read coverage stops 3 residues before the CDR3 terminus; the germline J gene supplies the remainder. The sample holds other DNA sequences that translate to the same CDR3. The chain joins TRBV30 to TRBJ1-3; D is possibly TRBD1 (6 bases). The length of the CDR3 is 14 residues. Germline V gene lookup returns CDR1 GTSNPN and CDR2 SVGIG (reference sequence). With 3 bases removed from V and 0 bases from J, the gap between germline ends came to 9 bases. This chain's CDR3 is CAWRDRASGNTIYF. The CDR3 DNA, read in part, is TGTGCCTGGAGGGACAGAGCCTCTGGAAACACC. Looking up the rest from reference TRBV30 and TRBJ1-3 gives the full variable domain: SQTIHQWPATLVQPVGSPLSLECTVEGTSNPNLYWYRQAAGRGLQLLFYSVGIGQISSEVPQNLSASRPQDRQFILSSKKLLLSDSGFYLCAWRDRASGNTIYFGEGSWLTVV.

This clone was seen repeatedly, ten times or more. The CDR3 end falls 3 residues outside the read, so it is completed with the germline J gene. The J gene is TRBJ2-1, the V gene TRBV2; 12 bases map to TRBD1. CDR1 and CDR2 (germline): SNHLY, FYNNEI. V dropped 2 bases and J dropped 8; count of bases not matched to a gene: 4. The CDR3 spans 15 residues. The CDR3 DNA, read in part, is TGTGCCAGCAGTGAACAGGGACAGGGGGCGTATGAG. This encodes CASSEQGQGAYE. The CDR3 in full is CASSEQGQGAYEQFF.

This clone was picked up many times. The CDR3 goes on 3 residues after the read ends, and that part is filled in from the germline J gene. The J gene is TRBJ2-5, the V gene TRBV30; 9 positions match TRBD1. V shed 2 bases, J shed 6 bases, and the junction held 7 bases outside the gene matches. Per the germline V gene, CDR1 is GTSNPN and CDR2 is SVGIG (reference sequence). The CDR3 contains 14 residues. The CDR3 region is CAWSSTGGRKTQYF. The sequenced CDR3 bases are TGTGCCTGGAGTTCAACAGGGGGCAGGAAGACC.

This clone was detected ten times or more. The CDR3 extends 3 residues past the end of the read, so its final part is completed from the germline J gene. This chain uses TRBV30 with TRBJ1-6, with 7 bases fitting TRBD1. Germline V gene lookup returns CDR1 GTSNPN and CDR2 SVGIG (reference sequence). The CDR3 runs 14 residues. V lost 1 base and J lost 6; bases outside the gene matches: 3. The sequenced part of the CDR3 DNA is TGTGCCTGGAGTGGGACAGGACGTAATTCACCC. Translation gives CAWSGTGRNSP. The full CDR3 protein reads CAWSGTGRNSPLHF.

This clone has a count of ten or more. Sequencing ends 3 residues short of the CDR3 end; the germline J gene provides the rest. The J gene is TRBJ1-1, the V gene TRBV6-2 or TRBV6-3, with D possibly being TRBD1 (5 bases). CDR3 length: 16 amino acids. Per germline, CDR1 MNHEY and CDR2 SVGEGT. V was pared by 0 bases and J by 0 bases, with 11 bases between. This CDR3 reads CASSYSAGIMNTEAFF. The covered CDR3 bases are TGTGCCAGCAGTTACTCGGCAGGGATCATGAACACTGAA.